This T cell receptor beta chain was sequenced for a study of CD8 T cells in Susac syndrome. The study used treatment-naive patients who had stable or active relapsing-remitting disease as multiple sclerosis controls. About this clonotype itself: Its antigen is unidentified.

Whole-study findings and limits: The study acknowledged a relatively small number of individuals in its TCR sequencing and HLA analysis.

An input of 0.5 to 1 ug of RNA was subjected to reverse transcription using random hexamers. TCRdb re-analysed the immunoSEQ multiplex PCR reads in MiXCR, keeping a single row per CDR3 protein. The profile shows approximately 130,000 distinct CDR3 sequences, roughly 89% of them singletons. The sequence derives from a human donor with multiple sclerosis. Specimen: CD8+ T cells from PBMCs.

The CDR3 sequence: CASSFPSWEGIQYF. CDR3 in DNA: TGTGCCAGCAGTTTTCCCTCCTGGGAGGGCATTCAGTACTTC. The V and J genes are TRBV27 and TRBJ2-4, with TRBD2 matching over 7 bases. This CDR3 is built from 14 residues. CDR1 is MNHEY, CDR2 SMNVEV, per germline (reference sequence). The V segment lost 3 bases and the J segment 9 bases; nucleotides outside the gene matches: 8.